This is a list of T cell receptor beta chains from one sample in a study of T cells after yellow fever vaccination. TCRdb re-derived calls from the 5' RACE reads in MiXCR, one entry per CDR3 protein. The data contain just under 600,000 distinct CDR3 sequences, roughly 13% of them singletons. The source material was PBMCs, sampled on the day of the yellow fever booster vaccination. The receptor set was obtained from a young man who received the YFV17D yellow fever vaccine. Each CDR3 is given with its conserved first and last residue. Each record gives: clone size, D gene, V gene, J gene, CDR3 length, CDR3 DNA, CDR3 protein. D genes are given only for firm matches. The size entry is marked missing in some rows and otherwise reads once, few, many or a size class.

few,TRBD2,TRBV4-3,TRBJ2-1,19,TGCGCCAGCAGCCAAGATTCCCCAAGATCCGGGACTAGCTTCTATGAGCAGTTCTTC,CASSQDSPRSGTSFYEQFF
few,TRBD2,TRBV6-1,TRBJ2-1,15,TGTGCCACCTATAAGCGGCTAGCGGGATACAATGAGCAGTTCTTC,CATYKRLAGYNEQFF
.,TRBD1,TRBV7-8,TRBJ2-7,16,TGTGCCAGCCAGGTACAGGGGCCCCGTTTAACCTACGAGCAGTACTTC,CASQVQGPRLTYEQYF
.,.,TRBV18,TRBJ2-3,14,TGTGCCAGCTCACCGGGACCGAACACAGATACGCAGTATTTT,CASSPGPNTDTQYF
.,.,TRBV14,TRBJ2-1,15,TGTGCCAGCAGTCCTCCTGGGGCTGGCCACAATGAGCAGTTCTTC,CASSPPGAGHNEQFF
few,.,TRBV5-4,TRBJ2-5,15,TGTGCCAGCAGCAACCGTCGACAGGAGTTAGAGACCCAGTACTTC,CASSNRRQELETQYF
few,TRBD2,TRBV7-2,TRBJ2-1,17,TGTGCCAGCAGCAGAGGACTAGCGGGACTATCCTACAATGAGCAGTTCTTC,CASSRGLAGLSYNEQFF
few,.,TRBV7-2,TRBJ1-3,15,TGTGCCAGCAGCCCACTACAGTTCCCTGGAAACACCATATATTTT,CASSPLQFPGNTIYF
.,.,TRBV5-5,TRBJ2-7,13,TGTGCCAGCAGCCGCAGGGATCCCCTGGAGCAGTACTTC,CASSRRDPLEQYF
many,.,TRBV7-2,TRBJ2-1,14,TGTGCCAGCAGCTCGAGACGTTTCGGGAGTGAGCAGTTCTTC,CASSSRRFGSEQFF
.,TRBD2,TRBV29-1,TRBJ2-5,13,TGCAGCGTGGTTGCGGGAGTGGGAGAGACCCAGTACTTC,CSVVAGVGETQYF
few,.,TRBV7-2,TRBJ2-7,15,TGTGCCAGCAGCTTAGCGAGAGGGAATGCCTACGAGCAGTACTTC,CASSLARGNAYEQYF
.,.,TRBV7-2,TRBJ2-4,16,TGTGCCAGCAGCCGGCCGGGGGCGCCGGTCAAAAACATTCAGTACTTC,CASSRPGAPVKNIQYF
.,.,TRBV7-2,TRBJ2-3,16,TGTGCCAGCAGCTGGTCGGGCTCTAGCGGCACAGATACGCAGTATTTT,CASSWSGSSGTDTQYF
.,TRBD2,TRBV18,TRBJ2-1,14,TGTGCCAGCTCACCACGCTCTAGCGGAAATGAGCAGTTCTTC,CASSPRSSGNEQFF
few,.,TRBV29-1,TRBJ2-1,14,TGCAGCGTTGCGCTCGGGATTTTCGGGAATGAGCAGTTCTTC,CSVALGIFGNEQFF
.,.,TRBV7-9,TRBJ2-1,13,TGTGCCAGCAGCCTTGGGACTCAGAATGAGCTGTTCTTC,CASSLGTQNELFF